This entry lists 24 T cell receptor beta chains sequenced from one sample in a study of human T cells and chemical hapten exposure. Time point specified: pre-sensitization, week 0. Treatment denoted: therapeutic diphenylcyclopropenone sensitization with weekly scalp DPC. From the RACE reads, TCRdb called clonotypes with MiXCR, one entry per CDR3 protein. The sample lists about 270,000 distinct CDR3 sequences, over 7.5% occurring once. The material sequenced was whole blood, taken in connection with sensitization to the hapten diphenylcyclopropenone (DPC). These receptor sequences come from a young man with alopecia areata. Some clones in this sample may be carry-over from other donors' samples.

J is TRBJ1-1 and V is TRBV5-1, with D hard to call. Germline V lookup: CDR1 SGHRS, CDR2 YFSETQ. Trimming took off 1 base at V and 1 base at J, with 11 bases between the two ends. The CDR3 totals 15 residues. The CDR3 reads CASSLLGIQNTEAFF. In DNA, the CDR3 is TGCGCCAGCAGCTTGCTTGGCATACAGAACACTGAAGCTTTCTTT. Full variable domain (missing parts from reference TRBV5-1 and TRBJ1-1): KAGVTQTPRYLIKTRGQQVTLSCSPISGHRSVSWYQQTPGQGLQFLFEYFSETQRNKGNFPGRFSGRQFSNSRSEMNVSTLELGDSALYLCASSLLGIQNTEAFFGQGTRLTVV.

The table lists this clonotype with a few counts. CDR3 nucleotides: TGTGCCAGCTCACCACTTGAACTAAGTCGGAACACTGAAGCTTTCTTT. Translation: CASSPLELSRNTEAFF. The rearrangement links TRBV18 to TRBJ1-1, with D hard to call. This CDR3 comprises 16 residues. Trimming took 1 base from V and 1 from J, leaving 13 bases between them. CDR1 and CDR2 (germline): KGHSH, LQKENI.

The rearrangement joins TRBV5-1 to TRBJ2-7, with D unclear. CDR3 length: 15 amino acids. Trimming removed 0 bases at V and 2 bases at J, with 12 bases between. Germline loops: CDR1 SGHRS, CDR2 YFSETQ. This chain's CDR3 is CASSLVSGTAYEQYF. As DNA, the CDR3 is TGCGCCAGCAGCTTGGTCTCGGGCACTGCCTACGAGCAGTACTTC. The complete variable domain, with remaining parts taken from reference TRBV5-1 and TRBJ2-7, reads KAGVTQTPRYLIKTRGQQVTLSCSPISGHRSVSWYQQTPGQGLQFLFEYFSETQRNKGNFPGRFSGRQFSNSRSEMNVSTLELGDSALYLCASSLVSGTAYEQYFGPGTRLTVT.

This clonotype was seen a handful of times. The chain carries TRBV9 and TRBJ1-2; D perhaps matches TRBD1 (6 bases). There are 15 residues in the CDR3. CDR1 and CDR2 (germline): SGDLS, YYNGEE. Trimming shortened V by 0 bases and J by 5 bases, and 14 bases separated the two germline ends. The CDR3 nucleotides are TGTGCCAGCAGCGTAGAAGACAGGAGGGCGTATGGCTACACCTTC. This encodes CASSVEDRRAYGYTF.

This clonotype was counted only a few times. The V and J genes are TRBV4-2 and TRBJ2-1; D is possibly TRBD1 or TRBD2 (7 bases each). Trimming pared 4 bases from V and 3 bases from J, leaving 16 bases between. The CDR3 covers 16 residues. Germline V gene lookup returns CDR1 LGHNA and CDR2 YNFKEQ. The CDR3 sequence: CASSPRGQRGYNEQFF. The CDR3 DNA follows: TGTGCCAGCAGCCCGCGGGGACAGCGGGGCTACAATGAGCAGTTCTTC.

The chain uses TRBV7-2 and TRBJ1-6; a possible D gene is TRBD1 (5 bases). CDR3 length equals 15 residues. CDR1 is SGHTA, CDR2 FQGNSA, per germline. Deletions cut 5 bases from V and 8 bases from J, with 16 bases between. DNA of the CDR3: TGTGCCAGCAGCCCGCGGGGGGATAGCTATTCACCCCTCCACTTT. This translates into CASSPRGDSYSPLHF.

There are many counts of this clonotype. The CDR3 loop is CASSFPAAEQFF. The CDR3 DNA sequence: TGTGCCAGCAGCTTTCCCGCTGCTGAGCAGTTCTTC. V is TRBV7-8 and J is TRBJ2-1; no clear D gene. This CDR3 has 12 residues. Germline CDR1 is SGHVS and CDR2 is FQNEAQ. The germline V and J ends were trimmed by 3 bases and 9 bases, with 9 bases remaining between them.

This clonotype came up a few times. The chain couples TRBV20-1 to TRBJ2-3; 8 bases are shared with TRBD1. Germline V gives CDR1 DFQATT, CDR2 SNEGSKA (reference sequence). CDR3 length: 15 amino acids. V lost 6 bases to trimming and J lost 1 base; unmatched junction nucleotides: 9. CDR3 in amino acids: CSAEPGTGGTDTQYF. The CDR3 bases are TGCAGTGCCGAACCCGGGACAGGAGGCACAGATACGCAGTATTTT.

This clonotype came up many times. J is TRBJ1-1 and V is TRBV27, with D possibly matching TRBD1 (5 bases). Looked up from germline, CDR1 is MNHEY and CDR2 is SMNVEV (reference sequence). V was shortened by 8 bases and J by 8 bases, with 18 bases between the two germline ends. CDR3 length equals 13 residues. The chain's CDR3 is CASHPPAGPEAFF. In DNA form, the CDR3 reads TGTGCCAGCCACCCCCCGGCAGGGCCCGAAGCTTTCTTT.

The chain recombines TRBV12-3 or TRBV12-4 with TRBJ2-5; no firm D call. Trimming stripped 3 bases from V and 2 bases from J, with 13 bases between. The CDR3 loop spans 15 amino acids. The CDR3 reads CASSFWQSTQETQYF. In nucleotides, the CDR3 is TGTGCCAGCAGTTTCTGGCAGAGCACACAAGAGACCCAGTACTTC.

This chain links TRBV20-1 with TRBJ1-5; D perhaps matches TRBD1 (5 bases). The CDR3 is 13 amino acids. V was trimmed by 5 bases and J by 7 bases, leaving 15 bases between them. CDR1 and CDR2 from the germline V gene are DFQATT and SNEGSKA (reference sequence). The CDR3 DNA is TGCAGTGCTTCGGTTGGGGGAGGACAGCCCCAGCATTTT. As protein: CSASVGGGQPQHF.

This rearrangement joins TRBV11-2 to TRBJ2-6; a weak D match, TRBD1 (5 bases). This CDR3 has 17 amino acids. Looked up from germline, CDR1 is SGHAT and CDR2 is FQNNGV. Trimming pared 5 bases from V and 0 bases from J, leaving 14 bases between. The CDR3 here is CASSRGTGGSGANVLTF. CDR3 DNA sequence: TGTGCCAGCAGCAGGGGAACAGGCGGCTCTGGGGCCAACGTCCTGACTTTC.

The V and J genes are TRBV20-1 and TRBJ1-6; D is uncertain. V dropped 2 bases and J dropped 2 bases, with 10 bases sitting between them. Germline loops: CDR1 DFQATT, CDR2 SNEGSKA (reference sequence). The CDR3 is 15 amino acids. In DNA form, the CDR3 reads TGCAGTGCTAGACCCACCTTACCCTATAATTCACCCCTCCACTTT. This codes for CSARPTLPYNSPLHF.

The chain combines TRBV6-1 with TRBJ2-5, with D unresolved. Germline CDR1 MNHNS, CDR2 SASEGT. Trimming left V 11 bases short and J 1 base short, with 11 bases between. CDR3 length: 12 residues. CDR3 DNA: TGTGCCCGACACACACGCCAAGAGACCCAGTACTTC. It is translated as CARHTRQETQYF.

The genes are TRBV4-3 and TRBJ1-2; no clear D gene. Looked up from germline, CDR1 is LGHNA and CDR2 is YSLEER. Between the trimmed V and J ends, which lost 0 bases and 1 base, there was a span of 12 bases. The CDR3 runs 16 residues. The CDR3 reads CASSQELGAVNYGYTF. In DNA, the CDR3 is TGCGCCAGCAGCCAAGAACTTGGAGCAGTTAACTATGGCTACACCTTC.

This clonotype was found a few times. This chain links TRBV6-5 with TRBJ2-1, with 8 bases fitting TRBD2. The trim removed 7 bases at V and 4 bases at J, leaving 9 bases unmatched. This CDR3 has 15 amino acids. Per the germline V gene, CDR1 is MNHEY and CDR2 is SVGAGI. This chain's CDR3 is CASKGPGGPYNEQFF. The CDR3 nucleotides are TGTGCCAGCAAGGGCCCGGGGGGGCCGTACAATGAGCAGTTCTTC.

The V gene is TRBV4-1, the J gene TRBJ1-5; D ambiguous. Trimming removed 0 bases from V and 4 bases from J, with 16 bases in between. The CDR3 extends over 17 amino acids. Germline values: CDR1 MGHRA, CDR2 YSYEKL. The CDR3 reads CASSQDQFSGVNQPQHF. CDR3 bases: TGCGCCAGCAGCCAAGATCAATTTAGCGGGGTTAATCAGCCCCAGCATTTT.

J is TRBJ1-1 and V is TRBV12-3 or TRBV12-4; TRBD1 matches 8 bases. This CDR3 contains 15 residues. Trimming took 4 bases from V and 4 from J; bases not matched to a gene: 8. CDR3 nucleotide sequence: TGTGCCAGCAGTTCTGGGACAGGCGGAGGCACTGAAGCTTTCTTT. Translation gives CASSSGTGGGTEAFF.

This clonotype was recorded at least ten times. The chain carries TRBV20-1 and TRBJ2-4, with D uncertain. Germline V lookup: CDR1 DFQATT, CDR2 SNEGSKA (reference sequence). The ends were cut back, 3 bases at V and 2 bases at J, with 26 bases in the middle. CDR3 length equals 19 residues. In DNA, the CDR3 is TGCAGTGCTAGCACCCCACGGCATTGGATGGCCAGGACCAAAAACATTCAGTACTTC. Its protein product is CSASTPRHWMARTKNIQYF.

This clonotype came up a few times. This chain connects TRBV7-2 to TRBJ2-5; 7 bases are a match to TRBD1. V shed 1 base and J 2 bases; nucleotides not matched to a gene: 4. The CDR3 spans 15 residues. CDR1 and CDR2 from the germline V gene are SGHTA and FQGNSA. CDR3 nucleotides: TGTGCCAGCAGCTTAGTACGGACAGGTCAAGAGACCCAGTACTTC. This codes for CASSLVRTGQETQYF.

CDR3: CASKRQGGTDTQYF. In DNA form, the CDR3 reads TGTGCCAGCAAGAGACAGGGAGGCACAGATACGCAGTATTTT. The V call is TRBV3-1, the J call TRBJ2-3, with 7 bases aligning to TRBD1. CDR3 size: 14 residues. From germline, CDR1 is LGHDT and CDR2 YNNKEL (reference sequence). V was clipped by 7 bases and J by 1 base; unmatched bases: 5.

The sample holds many counts of this clonotype. The V call is TRBV6-2 or TRBV6-3, the J call TRBJ2-7, with TRBD1 matching 8 bases. The V segment lost 4 bases and the J segment 4 bases; nucleotides outside the gene matches: 6. The CDR3 length is 14 residues. CDR1 and CDR2 from the germline V gene are MNHEY and SVGEGT. CDR3 DNA sequence: TGTGCCAGCAGTTGGGGACAGGTTTTGTACGAGCAGTACTTC. This translates into CASSWGQVLYEQYF.

This clonotype was counted only a few times. The gene calls are TRBV9 and TRBJ2-7; 10 bases fit TRBD1. There are 16 residues in the CDR3. Germline V gene lookup returns CDR1 SGDLS and CDR2 YYNGEE. V trimming: 3 bases; J trimming: 5 bases; junction bases outside the gene matches: 11. CDR3 amino acids: CASSASLTGGFNEQYF. In nucleotides, the CDR3 is TGTGCCAGCAGCGCAAGTTTGACAGGGGGCTTTAACGAGCAGTACTTC.

V usage is TRBV12-3 or TRBV12-4 and J usage is TRBJ2-5; tentative D call: TRBD1 (5 bases). The V end lost 6 bases, the J end lost 5 bases, and 13 bases lay between the germline ends. The CDR3 contains 13 residues. The CDR3, as DNA: TGTGCCAGCAGCCCAGGGATCGGGGAGACCCAGTACTTC. Protein: CASSPGIGETQYF.